This T cell receptor beta chain came from a study of blood T cell repertoires in COVID-19. Study-level information: The samples span acute and convalescent COVID-19 from the United States, Italy and Spain.

This clone appeared a single time. Methods used by the authors: Estimates of nucleated cell counts were drawn from the amplification of reference gene primers. TCRdb's copy holds only in-frame clones and misses some; the assay was immunoSEQ multiplex PCR. That table is the source of V, J and clone size, and D and trimming were worked out from the DNA. The top ten hold approximately 3.4% of the sample, which has roughly 97,000 clones, roughly 83% seen once. CDR3 length equals 13 residues. Germline V gene data show CDR1 as SGDLS and CDR2 as YYNGEE. V was shortened by 0 bases and J by 5 bases, with 9 bases between the two germline ends.

V usage is TRBV9 and J usage is TRBJ2-7; tentatively, D is TRBD2 (6 bases). Sequencing used peripheral blood. The TCR originated in a woman of 80 years or more with active or convalescent COVID-19. The CDR3 region has the DNA TGTGCCAGCAGCGTAGCTGCGGGGAACGAGCAGTACTTC. The encoded protein is CASSVAAGNEQYF. Full variable domain (missing parts from reference TRBV9 and TRBJ2-7): DSGVTQTPKHLITATGQRVTLRCSPRSGDLSVYWYQQSLDQGLQFLIQYYNGEERAKGNILERFSAQQFPDLHSELNLSSLELGDSALYFCASSVAAGNEQYFGPGTRLTVT.